This record covers a single TCR beta chain. Its antigen remains unknown. The germline and genes are mouse ones. The read ends 1 residue before the CDR3 terminus; that terminus is restored from the germline J gene. This entry belongs to a study of tissue T cells after allogeneic stem cell transplantation. Germline CDR1 is SGHLS and CDR2 is HYDKME. The V and J ends lost 2 bases and 2 bases respectively, with 6 bases between them. The CDR3 has 13 amino acids. Findings and caveats of the study: Few T cell clones were shared across patients, but motif clusters showed tissue-specific shared signatures. Blood and spleen captured only part of the tissue TCR repertoire.

Data came from immunoSEQ multiplex PCR; TCRdb stores just in-frame clones and leaves some out. This sample carries over 7,500 clones, approximately 35% of them seen once, and the ten largest clones take around 3.3%. Noted time point: mouse harvest day 14 after allogeneic transplant. Tail vein injection delivered 10^7 T-cell-depleted bone marrow cells and 10^6 splenic CD5+ T cells. Tissues came from B6→BALB/c major-mismatch GVHD mice at day 7 or 14. This chain joins TRBV12-2 and TRBJ1-5; D gene uncertain. Sequences were obtained from skin. This TCR was sampled from a female BALB/c mouse given C57BL/6 T cells with graft-versus-host disease after an allogeneic hematopoietic cell transplant. This CDR3 reads CASSRGDNQAPLF. CDR3 bases read: TGTGCCAGCTCTCGGGGAGACAACCAGGCTCCGCTT. The whole variable domain, remainder taken from reference TRBV12-2 and TRBJ1-5, is NSGVVQSPRYIIKGKGERSILKCIPISGHLSVAWYQQTQGQELKFFIQHYDKMERDKGNLPSRFSVQQFDDYHSEMNMSALELEDSAVYFCASSRGDNQAPLFGEGTRLSVL.